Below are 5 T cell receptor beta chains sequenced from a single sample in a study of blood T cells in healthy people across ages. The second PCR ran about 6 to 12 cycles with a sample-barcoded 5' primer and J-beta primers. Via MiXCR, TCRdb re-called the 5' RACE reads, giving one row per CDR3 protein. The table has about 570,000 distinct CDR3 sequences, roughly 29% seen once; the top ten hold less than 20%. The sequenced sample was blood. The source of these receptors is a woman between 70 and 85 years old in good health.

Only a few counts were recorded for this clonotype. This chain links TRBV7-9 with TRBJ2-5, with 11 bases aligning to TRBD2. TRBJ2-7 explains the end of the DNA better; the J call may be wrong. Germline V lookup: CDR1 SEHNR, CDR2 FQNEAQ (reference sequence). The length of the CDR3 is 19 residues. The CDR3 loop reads CASSLVVPSRTSGYYEQYF. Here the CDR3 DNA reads TGTGCCAGCAGCTTAGTAGTACCCTCCCGGACTAGCGGGTACTACGAGCAGTACTTC.

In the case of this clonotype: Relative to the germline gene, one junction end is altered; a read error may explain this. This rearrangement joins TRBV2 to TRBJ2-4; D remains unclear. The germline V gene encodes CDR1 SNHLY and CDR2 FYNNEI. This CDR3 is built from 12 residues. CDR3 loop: CASSVRGNIHYF. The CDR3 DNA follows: TGTGCCAGCTCAGTTCGTGGAAACATTCACTACTTC.

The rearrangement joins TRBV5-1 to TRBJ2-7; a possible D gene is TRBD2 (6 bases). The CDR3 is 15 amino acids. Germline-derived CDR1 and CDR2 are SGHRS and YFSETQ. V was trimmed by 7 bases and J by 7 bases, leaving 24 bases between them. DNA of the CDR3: TGCGCCAGCGGATCCTCAGGAGTTCCAAGCGGGGAGCAGTACTTC. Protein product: CASGSSGVPSGEQYF.

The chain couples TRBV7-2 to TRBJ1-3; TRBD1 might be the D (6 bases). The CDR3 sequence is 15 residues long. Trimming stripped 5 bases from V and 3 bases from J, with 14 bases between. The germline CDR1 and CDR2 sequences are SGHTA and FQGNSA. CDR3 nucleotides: TGTGCCAGCAGCAGAGGGGGAAGAAGTGGAAACACCATATATTTT. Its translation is CASSRGGRSGNTIYF. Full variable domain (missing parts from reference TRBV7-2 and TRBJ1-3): GAGVSQSPSNKVTEKGKDVELRCDPISGHTALYWYRQSLGQGLEFLIYFQGNSAPDKSGLPSDRFSAERTGGSVSTLTIQRTQQEDSAVYLCASSRGGRSGNTIYFGEGSWLTVV.

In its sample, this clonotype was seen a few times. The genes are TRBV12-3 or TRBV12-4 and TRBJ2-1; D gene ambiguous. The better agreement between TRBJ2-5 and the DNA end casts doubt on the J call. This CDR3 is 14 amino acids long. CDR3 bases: TGTGCCAGCAGCCCGTTCCGTCCAGAAGAGACCCAGTACTTC. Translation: CASSPFRPEETQYF.